This T cell receptor (beta chain) was profiled in a study of OX40 agonist ivuxolimab in advanced cancers. The study, taken as a whole, reports: Compared with CD4+, CD8+ T cells on average had more expanded clones. Dose levels from 0.1 to 3.0 mg/kg saw CD4+ and CD8+ blood T cells expand clonally by week 6. Certain nonresponders likewise exhibited a low normalized T-cell clonal expansion.

About this clone itself: Its specificity is unknown.

The germline gives CDR1 MGHRA, CDR2 YSYEKL. Trimming cost V 0 bases and J 7 bases; bases outside gene matches: 9. This CDR3 is built from 16 residues. TCRdb's table, derived via immunoSEQ multiplex PCR, lists solely in-frame clones and lacks some. Found here are 30,000 to 35,000 clones, 65% to 80% of them singletons; the top ten hold roughly 15%. The sequence was collected from an adult with an advanced solid tumor such as melanoma, head and neck, liver or kidney cancer. The V gene is TRBV4-1, the J gene TRBJ2-5; 9 bases line up with TRBD2. The sequenced sample was CD4+ or CD8+ T cells sorted from blood, obtained in a trial of the OX40 agonist ivuxolimab. The CDR3 loop reads CASSQDILAGSGTQYF. In nucleotides, the CDR3 is TGCGCCAGCAGCCAAGATATCCTAGCGGGATCAGGGACCCAGTACTTC.